The 24 T cell receptor beta chains presented below share a single source sample, sequenced in a study of cytomegalovirus exposure and HLA in healthy donors. Use of 60 Vbeta and 13 Jbeta primers characterized the PCR. The assay was immunoSEQ multiplex PCR, and TCRdb's table has in-frame clones only and misses some. The data contain about 110,000 clones, roughly 71% of them singletons. What was sequenced was PBMCs. The receptors originated from a male donor in good health and CMV-seropositive.

V gene TRBV5-1 combines with J gene TRBJ2-5, with TRBD2 matching 10 bases. The CDR3 is 15 amino acids. The V gene's germline CDR1 is SGHRS and CDR2 YFSETQ. V lost 4 bases and J lost 5; bases outside the gene matches: 8. This chain's CDR3 is CASSGASGRRETQYF. In DNA, the CDR3 is TGCGCCAGCAGCGGTGCTAGCGGGAGACGGGAGACCCAGTACTTC.

This chain connects TRBV6-1 to TRBJ2-5; D possibly corresponds to TRBD1 (5 bases). The CDR3 is 15 amino acids. CDR1 is MNHNS and CDR2 is SASEGT in the germline V gene. Between the trimmed V and J ends, which lost 6 bases and 4 bases, there was a span of 18 bases. The CDR3: CASSAGQGATETQYF. The CDR3 DNA is TGTGCCAGCAGCGCCGGACAAGGCGCAACAGAGACCCAGTACTTC.

Written as DNA, the CDR3 is TGTGCCAGCAGTTTCACAGGTATTTTGCCCCAGCATTTT. This gives the protein CASSFTGILPQHF. The V and J genes are TRBV27 and TRBJ1-5; D may be TRBD1 (5 bases). Trimming removed 3 bases at V and 9 bases at J, with 12 bases between. The CDR3 runs to 13 residues. Germline CDR1 is MNHEY and CDR2 is SMNVEV (reference sequence).

This chain links TRBV29-1 with TRBJ2-5; tentative D call: TRBD1 (6 bases). Germline V gene lookup returns CDR1 SQVTM and CDR2 ANQGSEA. Trimming left V 7 bases short and J 1 base short, with 13 bases between. CDR3 length: 13 residues. As DNA, the CDR3 is TGCAGCGGAGACACAGGGTTCCAAGAGACCCAGTACTTC. Protein sequence: CSGDTGFQETQYF.

The DNA of the CDR3 is TGTGCCAGCAGCCCCGTGGCTAGCGGGCCCACCGGGGAGCTGTTTTTT. Its translation is CASSPVASGPTGELFF. This chain connects TRBV7-2 to TRBJ2-2; 8 bases are shared with TRBD2. Germline V gene lookup returns CDR1 SGHTA and CDR2 FQGNSA. CDR3 length: 16 residues. The V segment lost 5 bases and the J segment 4 bases; nucleotides outside the gene matches: 9. The full variable domain, its missing parts supplied by reference TRBV7-2 and TRBJ2-2, is GAGVSQSPSNKVTEKGKDVELRCDPISGHTALYWYRQSLGQGLEFLIYFQGNSAPDKSGLPSDRFSAERTGGSVSTLTIQRTQQEDSAVYLCASSPVASGPTGELFFGEGSRLTVL.

V and J are TRBV2 and TRBJ1-5; D might be TRBD1 (5 bases). The germline gives CDR1 SNHLY, CDR2 FYNNEI. V lost 6 bases and J lost 1, with 10 bases in between. The length of the CDR3 is 14 residues. The DNA of the CDR3 is TGTGCCAGCAGGGTAGACAGAAGCAATCAGCCCCAGCATTTT. Its protein is CASRVDRSNQPQHF. Full variable domain (missing parts from reference TRBV2 and TRBJ1-5): EPEVTQTPSHQVTQMGQEVILRCVPISNHLYFYWYRQILGQKVEFLVSFYNNEISEKSEIFDDQFSVERPDGSNFTLKIRSTKLEDSAMYFCASRVDRSNQPQHFGDGTRLSIL.

The genes are TRBV4-3 and TRBJ2-1, with 8 bases matching TRBD2. CDR1 and CDR2 (germline): LGHNA, YSLEER. This CDR3 contains 16 residues. Germline trimming cut 1 base from V and 3 bases from J; bases unmatched to any gene: 5. CDR3 region: CASSQGDSGIYNEQFF. Written as DNA, the CDR3 is TGCGCCAGCAGCCAAGGGGATAGCGGGATCTACAATGAGCAGTTCTTC.

The chain recombines TRBV7-2 with TRBJ1-1; tentatively, D is TRBD1 (5 bases). V lost 5 bases and J 4 bases, leaving 14 bases between the germline ends. Germline lookup yields CDR1 SGHTA and CDR2 FQGNSA. The CDR3 covers 14 residues. CDR3 DNA sequence: TGTGCCAGCAGCGTGGGGGGGTTCGGCACTGAAGCTTTCTTT. It is translated as CASSVGGFGTEAFF.

The chain links TRBV4-3 to TRBJ2-3; 7 bases line up with TRBD2. Germline values: CDR1 LGHNA, CDR2 YSLEER. The V gene end was trimmed by 1 base and the J gene end by 2 bases; junction bases not matched to a gene: 6. This CDR3 is 16 amino acids long. The chain's CDR3 is CASSQAGTTDTDTQYF. CDR3 DNA: TGCGCCAGCAGCCAAGCTGGGACTACAGACACAGATACGCAGTATTTT.

The CDR3 nucleotides are TGTGCCAGCAGCTTGCAGGGAACAGCAACTAATGAAAAACTGTTTTTT. The encoded protein is CASSLQGTATNEKLFF. The rearrangement uses TRBV7-9 and TRBJ1-4; maybe TRBD1 (5 bases). Germline V gene data show CDR1 as SEHNR and CDR2 as FQNEAQ (reference sequence). V dropped 3 bases and J dropped 0 bases, with 11 bases sitting between them. The CDR3 extends over 16 amino acids.

This clone was recorded once. This rearrangement joins TRBV15 to TRBJ1-5, with D maybe TRBD1 (5 bases). The V end was cut by 0 bases, the J end by 0 bases, with 15 bases between. The germline V gene has CDR1 LNHNV and CDR2 YYDKDF (reference sequence). There are 18 residues in the CDR3. The CDR3 coding sequence is TGTGCCACCAGCAGAGAGATGGGAAGGGGAAGTAGCAATCAGCCCCAGCATTTT. Translating gives CATSREMGRGSSNQPQHF.

The chain employs TRBV4-1 and TRBJ2-1; 7 bases line up with TRBD1. Germline V CDR1 and CDR2: MGHRA, YSYEKL. After removal of 3 bases from V and 4 bases from J, the junction contained 6 bases not matched to a gene. This CDR3 is 15 amino acids long. The CDR3: CASSQPDRDYNEQFF. CDR3 DNA sequence: TGCGCCAGCAGCCAGCCAGACAGGGATTACAATGAGCAGTTCTTC.

This chain uses TRBV28 with TRBJ2-3; D unresolved. V was shortened by 5 bases and J by 5 bases, with 8 bases between the two germline ends. CDR3 size: 12 residues. Per the germline V gene, CDR1 is MDHEN and CDR2 is SYDVKM. The CDR3 sequence is CASSTVGDTQYF. Here the CDR3 DNA reads TGTGCCAGCAGTACTGTTGGAGATACGCAGTATTTT.

This clone was counted between two and nine times. The rearrangement joins TRBV11-2 to TRBJ2-7; no clear D. Looked up from germline, CDR1 is SGHAT and CDR2 is FQNNGV. V gave up 5 bases and J gave up 6 bases, with 17 bases separating them. The CDR3 has 14 amino acids. The CDR3 is CASSLARLAGEQYF. The CDR3, as DNA: TGTGCCAGCAGCCTGGCGCGGTTAGCCGGCGAGCAGTACTTC.

This chain's CDR3 is CASSRQGWDTQYF. The CDR3, as DNA: TGTGCTAGTAGCCGACAGGGCTGGGATACGCAGTATTTT. The chain recombines TRBV12-5 with TRBJ2-3, with 7 bases matching TRBD1. From germline, CDR1 is LGHNT and CDR2 FRNRAP. The length of the CDR3 is 13 residues. V shed 8 bases and J 6 bases; nucleotides not matched to a gene: 8.

This rearrangement joins TRBV19 to TRBJ1-5; tentatively, D is TRBD1 (5 bases). Germline values: CDR1 LNHDA, CDR2 SQIVND (reference sequence). This CDR3 has 15 residues. V was pared by 6 bases and J by 7 bases, with 19 bases between. CDR3 region: CASSYVPGSGQPQHF. As DNA, the CDR3 is TGTGCCAGTAGCTACGTCCCAGGGAGCGGGCAGCCCCAGCATTTT.

The V gene is TRBV29-1, the J gene TRBJ1-2, with 9 nucleotides matching TRBD1. This CDR3 is 13 amino acids long. V shed 5 bases and J 8 bases; nucleotides not matched to a gene: 9. Per germline, CDR1 SQVTM and CDR2 ANQGSEA. The CDR3 sequence: CSVSGQGRWGYTF. In nucleotides, the CDR3 is TGCAGCGTTTCGGGACAGGGCCGCTGGGGCTACACCTTC. The full variable domain, with the rest looked up from reference TRBV29-1 and TRBJ1-2, is SAVISQKPSRDICQRGTSLTIQCQVDSQVTMMFWYRQQPGQSLTLIATANQGSEATYESGFVIDKFPISRPNLTFSTLTVSNMSPEDSSIYLCSVSGQGRWGYTFGSGTRLTVV.

The J gene is TRBJ2-1, the V gene TRBV5-1; D call uncertain. Germline V gene data show CDR1 as SGHRS and CDR2 as YFSETQ. The CDR3 is 12 residues long. Trimming stripped 0 bases from V and 6 bases from J, with 4 bases between. DNA for the CDR3: TGCGCCAGCAGCTTGGAGCTCAATGAGCAGTTCTTC. As protein: CASSLELNEQFF.

The chain has TRBV4-1 and TRBJ1-2, with a tentative D call TRBD1 (6 bases). CDR1 and CDR2 (germline): MGHRA, YSYEKL. The CDR3 is 16 residues long. Between the trimmed V and J ends, which lost 1 base and 5 bases, there was a span of 17 bases. CDR3 protein: CASSQGGNRVLYGYTF. For the CDR3, the DNA is TGCGCCAGCAGCCAAGGAGGGAACAGGGTGCTATATGGCTACACCTTC.

The gene calls are TRBV5-1 and TRBJ2-7; D is possibly TRBD1 (5 bases). CDR1 SGHRS and CDR2 YFSETQ come from the germline V gene. The CDR3 consists of 15 residues. V was shortened by 0 bases and J by 0 bases, with 10 bases between the two germline ends. The CDR3 loop reads CASSLDRIRSYEQYF. In nucleotides, the CDR3 is TGCGCCAGCAGCTTGGACAGGATTCGCTCCTACGAGCAGTACTTC.

This clone was counted once. The V call is TRBV29-1, the J call TRBJ1-4; 8 positions match TRBD1. The CDR3 contains 16 residues. Germline V gene sequence: CDR1 SQVTM, CDR2 ANQGSEA. Germline trimming cut 4 bases from V and 5 bases from J; bases unmatched to any gene: 12. The CDR3 coding sequence is TGCAGCGTTGGTAGACCCCAGGGGGCGGGGAATGAAAAACTGTTTTTT. It yields the protein CSVGRPQGAGNEKLFF. The full variable domain, rest sourced from reference TRBV29-1 and TRBJ1-4, is SAVISQKPSRDICQRGTSLTIQCQVDSQVTMMFWYRQQPGQSLTLIATANQGSEATYESGFVIDKFPISRPNLTFSTLTVSNMSPEDSSIYLCSVGRPQGAGNEKLFFGSGTQLSVL.

This clone was detected only a few times. The rearrangement links TRBV19 to TRBJ1-4, with D hard to call. CDR1 LNHDA and CDR2 SQIVND come from the germline V gene (reference sequence). V was shortened by 5 bases and J by 0 bases, with 7 bases between the two germline ends. The CDR3 loop spans 14 amino acids. The CDR3 loop is CASSFGATNEKLFF. Here the CDR3 DNA reads TGTGCCAGTAGTTTCGGTGCAACTAATGAAAAACTGTTTTTT. Drawing the rest from reference TRBV19 and TRBJ1-4, the complete variable domain is DGGITQSPKYLFRKEGQNVTLSCEQNLNHDAMYWYRQDPGQGLRLIYYSQIVNDFQKGDIAEGYSVSREKKESFPLTVTSAQKNPTAFYLCASSFGATNEKLFFGSGTQLSVL.

The rearrangement joins TRBV2 to TRBJ1-5; TRBD1 matches 10 bases. V was pared by 7 bases and J by 6 bases, with 6 bases of the junction left unmatched. The CDR3 spans 14 residues. Germline CDR1 SNHLY, CDR2 FYNNEI. The CDR3: CASNRDRGIQPQHF. In nucleotides, the CDR3 is TGTGCCAGCAATCGGGACAGGGGTATTCAGCCCCAGCATTTT.

CDR3 sequence reads: CASSSRTGAYGYTF. The CDR3 bases are TGTGCCAGCAGCTCCAGGACAGGAGCTTATGGCTACACCTTC. This chain joins TRBV5-4 and TRBJ1-2; 7 nucleotides line up with TRBD1. The CDR3 consists of 14 residues. CDR1 and CDR2 (germline): SGHNT, YYREEE (reference sequence). V was clipped by 3 bases and J by 5 bases; unmatched bases: 7.